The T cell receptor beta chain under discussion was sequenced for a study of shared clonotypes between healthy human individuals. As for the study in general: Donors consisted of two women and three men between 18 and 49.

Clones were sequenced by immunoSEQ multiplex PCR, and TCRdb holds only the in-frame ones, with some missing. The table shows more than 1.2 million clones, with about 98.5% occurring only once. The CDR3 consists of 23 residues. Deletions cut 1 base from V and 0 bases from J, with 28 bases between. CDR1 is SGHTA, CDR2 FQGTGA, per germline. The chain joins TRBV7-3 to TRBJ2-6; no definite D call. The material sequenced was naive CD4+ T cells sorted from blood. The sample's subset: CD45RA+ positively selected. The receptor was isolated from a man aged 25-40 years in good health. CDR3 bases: TGTGCCAGCAGCTTAAGTCGTCTTCAACGGAACATGAAAACAGACTCTGGGGCCAACGTCCTGACTTTC. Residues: CASSLSRLQRNMKTDSGANVLTF.